These 10 T cell receptor beta chains share one sample of origin, sequenced in a study of shared clonotypes between healthy human individuals. TCRdb keeps only in-frame clones here, not all; method: immunoSEQ multiplex PCR. Among approximately 2.3 million clones, more than 85% were seen once, and the ten largest hold under 0.45%. The sample taken for sequencing was naive CD4+ T cells from PBMCs. The subset was: CD45RA+ positively selected. These receptors were taken from a man younger than 35 in good health. Some clones in this sample may be carry-over from other donors' samples.

This chain links TRBV28 with TRBJ2-4; 7 positions match TRBD2. Germline V gives CDR1 MDHEN, CDR2 SYDVKM. The ends lost 2 bases at V and 6 bases at J; junction bases unmatched: 7. The CDR3 loop spans 15 amino acids. The CDR3 sequence is CASSLGGSNRNIQYF. The DNA of the CDR3 is TGTGCCAGCAGTTTAGGCGGGAGTAATCGAAACATTCAGTACTTC.

CDR3 loop: CASSSGQPSSYEQYF. CDR3 sequence (DNA): TGCGCCAGCAGCTCTGGACAGCCCAGCTCCTACGAGCAGTACTTC. This rearrangement joins TRBV5-1 to TRBJ2-7; D is possibly TRBD1 (6 bases). Per germline, CDR1 SGHRS and CDR2 YFSETQ. Trimming took 3 bases from V and 0 from J, leaving 13 bases between them. The CDR3 spans 15 residues.

This chain uses TRBV4-1 with TRBJ2-1; D perhaps matches TRBD1 (6 bases). Germline V lookup: CDR1 MGHRA, CDR2 YSYEKL. The CDR3 sequence is 13 residues long. V was pared by 2 bases and J by 14 bases, with 16 bases between. The DNA for the CDR3 is TGCGCCAGCAGCCAACAGGGGCAGGGTTTGAAGTTCTTC. This codes for CASSQQGQGLKFF.

The chain joins TRBV27 to TRBJ1-2, with 8 bases matching TRBD1. From germline, CDR1 is MNHEY and CDR2 SMNVEV (reference sequence). The CDR3 loop spans 12 amino acids. Losses at the gene ends were 6 bases for V and 8 bases for J; bases not matched to a gene: 5. This CDR3 reads CASRTGQAGYTF. CDR3 sequence (DNA): TGTGCCAGCAGAACGGGACAGGCAGGCTACACCTTC.

The gene calls are TRBV15 and TRBJ2-7, with unresolved D. The CDR3 has 13 amino acids. Trimming stripped 1 base from V and 3 bases from J, with 7 bases between. CDR1 and CDR2 (germline): LNHNV, YYDKDF (reference sequence). CDR3 in DNA: TGTGCCACCAGCAGAGTAAAAGGCTACGAGCAGTACTTC. Translated: CATSRVKGYEQYF. The variable domain in full, with the rest retrieved from reference TRBV15 and TRBJ2-7, is DAMVIQNPRYQVTQFGKPVTLSCSQTLNHNVMYWYQQKSSQAPKLLFHYYDKDFNNEADTPDNFQSRRPNTSFCFLDIRSPGLGDTAMYLCATSRVKGYEQYFGPGTRLTVT.

V usage is TRBV27 and J usage is TRBJ2-6, with D perhaps being TRBD1 or TRBD2 (5 bases each). This CDR3 has 16 residues. Germline V gene lookup returns CDR1 MNHEY and CDR2 SMNVEV (reference sequence). The V and J ends lost 6 bases and 0 bases respectively, with 12 bases between them. CDR3 bases: TGTGCCAGCAGCCACCGGGACCTCTCTGGGGCCAACGTCCTGACTTTC. Its protein product is CASSHRDLSGANVLTF.

On this clone: Different DNA sequences within this sample yield the same CDR3. The V call is TRBV5-1, the J call TRBJ1-2, with D uncertain. Trimming shortened V by 2 bases and J by 2 bases, and 7 bases separated the two germline ends. The CDR3 spans 13 residues. The germline V gene has CDR1 SGHRS and CDR2 YFSETQ. The CDR3, as DNA: TGCGCCAGCAGCTTAACACAAAACTATGGCTACACCTTC. Protein: CASSLTQNYGYTF. Together with reference TRBV5-1 and TRBJ1-2, the CDR3 gives the full variable domain: KAGVTQTPRYLIKTRGQQVTLSCSPISGHRSVSWYQQTPGQGLQFLFEYFSETQRNKGNFPGRFSGRQFSNSRSEMNVSTLELGDSALYLCASSLTQNYGYTFGSGTRLTVV.

This chain connects TRBV28 to TRBJ1-1, with D tentatively TRBD1 (5 bases). The germline V gene has CDR1 MDHEN and CDR2 SYDVKM. The V gene lost 8 bases and the J gene lost 3 bases, with 13 bases spanning the gap. This CDR3 contains 13 residues. The CDR3 reads CASLVSRDTEAFF. The CDR3 coding sequence is TGTGCCAGCCTTGTGTCCAGGGACACTGAAGCTTTCTTT.

The rearrangement links TRBV5-1 to TRBJ1-2; tentatively, D is TRBD1 (6 bases). The CDR3 is 15 residues long. Germline V gene lookup returns CDR1 SGHRS and CDR2 YFSETQ. The V end was cut by 0 bases, the J end by 6 bases, with 15 bases between. This CDR3 reads CASSLAGQGIDGYTF. CDR3 nucleotide sequence: TGCGCCAGCAGCTTGGCTGGGCAGGGGATAGATGGCTACACCTTC. The variable domain in full, completed from reference TRBV5-1 and TRBJ1-2, reads KAGVTQTPRYLIKTRGQQVTLSCSPISGHRSVSWYQQTPGQGLQFLFEYFSETQRNKGNFPGRFSGRQFSNSRSEMNVSTLELGDSALYLCASSLAGQGIDGYTFGSGTRLTVV.

V gene TRBV4-3 combines with J gene TRBJ2-7; tentative D call: TRBD2 (5 bases). Germline V gene data show CDR1 as LGHNA and CDR2 as YSLEER. V was pared by 5 bases and J by 4 bases, with 15 bases between. CDR3 length equals 14 residues. DNA of the CDR3: TGCGCCAGCAGCGTACAGCGGTCGATTTACGAGCAGTACTTC. As protein: CASSVQRSIYEQYF.